Here is one TCR beta chain with its context. This clone appeared a few times. The clone's antigen remains unknown. Base-call qualities are not available, and no considerably larger clone is one nucleotide away. Each donor gave one peripheral blood draw, averaging approximately 110 mL, which was collected into heparinised tubes. Using a panel that included CD45RO, CCR7, CD25, CD127, CD95 and CD27, naive, central memory, regulatory and stem cell-like memory CD4+ T cells were sorted on a BD FACSAria II. Every sorted population had a purity above 95%. PBMCs were separated immediately by Lymphoprep density gradient centrifugation and were stained directly, without being cultured. To minimize batch effects, samples were stained and sorted in pairs, one healthy donor with one patient per experiment. The CDR3 spans 13 residues, from the cysteine through the phenylalanine. Solely the CDR3 DNA is kept, with 39 bases framed from the first base. V is clipped by 0 bases and J by 9 bases, and the sequence between their germline boundaries is 12 bases long. The germline V gene provides CDR1 SGHRS and CDR2 YFSETQ.

The entry originates in a study of beta chain features in type 1 diabetes listed by TCRdb under 2018. About the full investigation: Mean age, gender distribution, total cell number and subset yield were not different between patients and healthy donors. A total of roughly 99,000,000 sorted cells were examined across all samples, and the number of cells per subset was strongly correlated with RNA yield. Regulatory and stem cell-like memory subsets were isolated from only 8 patients and roughly eight healthy donors, whereas naive and central memory subsets came from all 30 or so donors. The study compared TCRB repertoires of sorted circulating CD4+ T cell subsets between recently diagnosed type 1 diabetes patients and matched healthy donors. Broader findings and caveats from the paper: Sequencing cDNA rather than genomic DNA could over-represent highly expressing activated cells, although activation and CD3 levels did not differ between groups. PCR may preferentially amplify shorter templates, but because patient and control samples were amplified and corrected together, any resulting skew would affect both groups equally. In all four CD4+ subsets, TCRB CDR3 length was moderately but significantly shorter in type 1 diabetes patients. Patients with type 1 diabetes made fewer insertions and deleted more nucleotides at VDJ recombination sites, implying thymic rearrangement abnormalities. Naive, central memory and regulatory TCRB repertoires appeared more similar among patients than among healthy donors. Because the HLA sub-analyses included only small numbers of individuals, any influence of HLA type on TCRB rearrangement was left unresolved.

The entire amount of isolated RNA was reverse transcribed using the High Capacity cDNA Reverse Transcription Kit, so the sequenced TCRB transcripts were expressed ones. Naive, central memory and regulatory T cell samples underwent deep immunoSEQ sequencing, averaging about 3.5 million total reads per sample. After sorted cells were lysed in RLT buffer, RNA was extracted with DNase-treated RNeasy Micro or Mini kits, with the choice depending on cell number. To prevent cross-contamination, every cell subset was processed on its own, while patient and healthy donor samples were processed together. The immunoSEQ multiplex PCR was used to amplify TCRB sequences from cDNA, yielding 87-bp fragments that span the CDR3 region. Amplicons were sequenced on the Illumina HiSeq platform. Processing in the source paper ran as follows. PCR bias was computationally corrected using synthetic template baselines, reads within Hamming distance 2 were collapsed, and singletons that could not be merged were discarded. Reads were aligned against IMGT so that V, D and J genes, CDR3 length and insertions or deletions at six rearrangement sites could be assigned. Within each subset, clonotype counts were normalized to sorted cell number, and only after that were true diversity and Gini coefficients computed with the tcR R package. Repertoire sharing was quantified using the overlap coefficient calculated on TCRB nucleotide sequences. Out-of-frame TCRB sequences from naive cells were analyzed as a proxy for the pre-selection repertoire. TCRdb's version of the immuneACCESS table is confined to in-frame rearrangements and falls short of the full clone set. An unresolved V gene accounts for under half of the shortfall where checked; the remainder is of unknown origin. D and trimming were read from the DNA, whereas the V and J calls and clone size are those reported in that table. The sample table contains under 950,000 clones; only one count was recorded for under 20% of them. 0.023% of the sample rests with the top ten.

The chain joins TRBV5-1 to TRBJ2-5; the D gene is unclear. The source of this sequence is a woman between 18 and 29 years old in good health. Sample: naive CD4+ T cells from blood. What the cell subset or site label conveys for this sample: true naive CD4+ T cells. The encoded CDR3 is CASSLGPAESQYF. The DNA is as follows: TGCGCCAGCAGCTTGGGCCCCGCCGAGTCCCAGTACTTC.